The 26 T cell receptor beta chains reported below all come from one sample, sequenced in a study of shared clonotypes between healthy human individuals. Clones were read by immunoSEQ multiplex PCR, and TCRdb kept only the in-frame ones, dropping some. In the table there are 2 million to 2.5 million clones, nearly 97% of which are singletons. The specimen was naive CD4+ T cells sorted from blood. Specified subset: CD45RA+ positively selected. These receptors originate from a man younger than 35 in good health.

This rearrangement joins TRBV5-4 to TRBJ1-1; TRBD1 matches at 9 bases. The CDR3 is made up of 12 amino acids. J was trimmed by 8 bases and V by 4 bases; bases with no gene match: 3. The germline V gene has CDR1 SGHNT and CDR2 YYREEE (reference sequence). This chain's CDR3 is CASSMGQGEAFF. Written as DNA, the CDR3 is TGTGCCAGCAGCATGGGACAGGGCGAAGCTTTCTTT. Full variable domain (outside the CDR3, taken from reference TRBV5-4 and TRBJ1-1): ETGVTQSPTHLIKTRGQQVTLRCSSQSGHNTVSWYQQALGQGPQFIFQYYREEENGRGNFPPRFSGLQFPNYSSELNVNALELDDSALYLCASSMGQGEAFFGQGTRLTVV.

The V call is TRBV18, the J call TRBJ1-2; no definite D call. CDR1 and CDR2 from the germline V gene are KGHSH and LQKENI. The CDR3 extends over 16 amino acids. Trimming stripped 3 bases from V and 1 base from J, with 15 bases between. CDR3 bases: TGTGCCAGCTCACCGACCGTGGGGATGGGTAACTATGGCTACACCTTC. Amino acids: CASSPTVGMGNYGYTF.

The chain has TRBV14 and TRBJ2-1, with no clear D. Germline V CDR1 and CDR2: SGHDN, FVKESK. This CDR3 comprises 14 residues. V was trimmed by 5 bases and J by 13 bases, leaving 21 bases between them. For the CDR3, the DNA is TGTGCCAGCAGCTTCCACAGTGAAGATAAGCGACAGTTCTTC. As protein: CASSFHSEDKRQFF.

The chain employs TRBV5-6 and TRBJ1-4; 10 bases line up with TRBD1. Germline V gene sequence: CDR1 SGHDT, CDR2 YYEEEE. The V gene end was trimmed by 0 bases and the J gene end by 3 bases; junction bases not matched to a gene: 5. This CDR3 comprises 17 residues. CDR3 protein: CASSLGQGAESNEKLFF. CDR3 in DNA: TGTGCCAGCAGCTTGGGACAGGGGGCTGAATCTAATGAAAAACTGTTTTTT.

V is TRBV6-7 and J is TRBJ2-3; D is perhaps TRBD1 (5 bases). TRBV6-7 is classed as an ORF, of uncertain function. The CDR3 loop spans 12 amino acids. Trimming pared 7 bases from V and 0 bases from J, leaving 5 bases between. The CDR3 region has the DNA TGTGCCAGCACAGGGAGCACAGATACGCAGTATTTT. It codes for CASTGSTDTQYF.

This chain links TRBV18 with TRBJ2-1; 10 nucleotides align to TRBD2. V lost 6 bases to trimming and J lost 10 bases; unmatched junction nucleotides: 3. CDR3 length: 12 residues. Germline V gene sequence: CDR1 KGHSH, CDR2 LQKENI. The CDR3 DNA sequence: TGTGCCAGCTCCGTGGGACTAGCGGAGCAGTTCTTC. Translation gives CASSVGLAEQFF.

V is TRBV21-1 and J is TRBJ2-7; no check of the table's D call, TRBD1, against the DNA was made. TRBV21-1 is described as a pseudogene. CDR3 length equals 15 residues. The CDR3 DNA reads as TGTGCCAGCACCCCCCGGACAGGGGACACCTACGAGCAGTACTTC. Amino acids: CASTPRTGDTYEQYF.

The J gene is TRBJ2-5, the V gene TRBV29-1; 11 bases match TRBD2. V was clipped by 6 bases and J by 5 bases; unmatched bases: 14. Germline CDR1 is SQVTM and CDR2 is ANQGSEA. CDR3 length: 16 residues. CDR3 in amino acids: CSVKTSGSSWLETQYF. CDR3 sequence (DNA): TGCAGCGTCAAAACTAGCGGGAGTTCGTGGTTGGAGACCCAGTACTTC. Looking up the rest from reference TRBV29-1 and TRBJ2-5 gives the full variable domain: SAVISQKPSRDICQRGTSLTIQCQVDSQVTMMFWYRQQPGQSLTLIATANQGSEATYESGFVIDKFPISRPNLTFSTLTVSNMSPEDSSIYLCSVKTSGSSWLETQYFGPGTRLLVL.

CDR3 in amino acids: CASSLWIGGTTNEKLFF. Here the CDR3 DNA reads TGTGCCAGCAGTTTGTGGATCGGGGGCACGACTAATGAAAAACTGTTTTTT. This rearrangement joins TRBV28 to TRBJ1-4, with TRBD1 as a possible D gene (6 bases). The CDR3 spans 17 residues. Trimming pared 3 bases from V and 2 bases from J, leaving 16 bases between. Germline V gives CDR1 MDHEN, CDR2 SYDVKM. Full variable domain (missing parts from reference TRBV28 and TRBJ1-4): DVKVTQSSRYLVKRTGEKVFLECVQDMDHENMFWYRQDPGLGLRLIYFSYDVKMKEKGDIPEGYSVSREKKERFSLILESASTNQTSMYLCASSLWIGGTTNEKLFFGSGTQLSVL.

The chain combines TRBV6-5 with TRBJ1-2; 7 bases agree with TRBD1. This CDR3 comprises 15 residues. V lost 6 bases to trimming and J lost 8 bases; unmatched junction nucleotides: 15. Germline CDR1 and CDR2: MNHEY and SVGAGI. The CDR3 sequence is CASRTPGGGGSGYTF. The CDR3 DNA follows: TGTGCCAGCAGAACCCCAGGGGGAGGAGGAAGCGGCTACACCTTC.

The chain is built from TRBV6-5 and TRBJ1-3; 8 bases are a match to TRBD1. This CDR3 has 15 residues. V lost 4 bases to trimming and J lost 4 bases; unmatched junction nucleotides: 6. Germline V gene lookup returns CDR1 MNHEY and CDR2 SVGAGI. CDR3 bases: TGTGCCAGCAGTTCGACAGGGGTGGGCGGAAACACCATATATTTT. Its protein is CASSSTGVGGNTIYF.

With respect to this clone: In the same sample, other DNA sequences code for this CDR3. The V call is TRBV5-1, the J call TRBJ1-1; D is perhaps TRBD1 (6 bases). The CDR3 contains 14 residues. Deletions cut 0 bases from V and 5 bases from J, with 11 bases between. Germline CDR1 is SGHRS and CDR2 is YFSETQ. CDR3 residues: CASSLDRVGTEAFF. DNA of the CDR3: TGCGCCAGCAGCTTGGACAGGGTTGGGACTGAAGCTTTCTTT.

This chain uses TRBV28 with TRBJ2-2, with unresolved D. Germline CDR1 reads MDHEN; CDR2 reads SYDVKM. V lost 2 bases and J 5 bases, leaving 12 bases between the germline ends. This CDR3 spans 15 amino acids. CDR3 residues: CASSLPALGTGELFF. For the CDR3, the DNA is TGTGCCAGCAGTTTACCAGCCCTTGGGACCGGGGAGCTGTTTTTT.

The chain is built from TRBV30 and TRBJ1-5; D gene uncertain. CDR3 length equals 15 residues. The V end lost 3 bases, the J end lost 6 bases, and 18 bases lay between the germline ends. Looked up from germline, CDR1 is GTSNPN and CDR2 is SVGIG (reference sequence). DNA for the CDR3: TGTGCCTGGAGCCTCCGACACCAAAGGAGTCAGCCCCAGCATTTT. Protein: CAWSLRHQRSQPQHF.

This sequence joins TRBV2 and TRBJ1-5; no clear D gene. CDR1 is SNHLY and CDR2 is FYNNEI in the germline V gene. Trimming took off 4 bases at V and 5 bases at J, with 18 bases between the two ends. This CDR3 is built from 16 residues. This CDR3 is CASSGAQAGRDQPQHF. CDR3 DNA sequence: TGTGCCAGCAGTGGGGCTCAAGCGGGCCGTGATCAGCCCCAGCATTTT.

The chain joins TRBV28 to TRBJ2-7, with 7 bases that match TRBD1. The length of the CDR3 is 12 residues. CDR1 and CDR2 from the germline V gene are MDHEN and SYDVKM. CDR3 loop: CGTGTAFYEQYF. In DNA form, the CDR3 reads TGTGGTACCGGGACAGCTTTTTACGAGCAGTACTTC.

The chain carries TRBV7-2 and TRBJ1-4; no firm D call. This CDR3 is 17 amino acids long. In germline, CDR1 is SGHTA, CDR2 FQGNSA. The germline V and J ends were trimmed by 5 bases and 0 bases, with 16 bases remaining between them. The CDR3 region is CASSAASTRATNEKLFF. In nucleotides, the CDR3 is TGTGCCAGCAGCGCAGCCAGTACCCGTGCAACTAATGAAAAACTGTTTTTT.

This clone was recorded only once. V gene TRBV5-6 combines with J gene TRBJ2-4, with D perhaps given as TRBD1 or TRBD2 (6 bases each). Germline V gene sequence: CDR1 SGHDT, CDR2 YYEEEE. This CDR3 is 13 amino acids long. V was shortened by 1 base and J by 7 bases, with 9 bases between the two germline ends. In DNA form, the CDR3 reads TGTGCCAGCAGCTTGATAGGGGGGAACATTCAGTACTTC. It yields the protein CASSLIGGNIQYF.

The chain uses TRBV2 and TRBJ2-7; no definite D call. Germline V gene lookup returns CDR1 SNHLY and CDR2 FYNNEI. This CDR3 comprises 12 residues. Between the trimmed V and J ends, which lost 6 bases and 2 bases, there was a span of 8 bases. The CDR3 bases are TGTGCCAGCAGCCAGGACGCCTACGAGCAGTACTTC. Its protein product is CASSQDAYEQYF.

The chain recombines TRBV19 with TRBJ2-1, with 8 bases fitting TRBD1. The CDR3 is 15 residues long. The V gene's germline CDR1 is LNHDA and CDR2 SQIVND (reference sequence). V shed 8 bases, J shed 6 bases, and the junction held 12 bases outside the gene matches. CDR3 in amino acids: CASDLGQGGSNEQFF. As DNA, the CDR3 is TGTGCCAGTGACCTTGGACAGGGTGGGAGCAATGAGCAGTTCTTC.

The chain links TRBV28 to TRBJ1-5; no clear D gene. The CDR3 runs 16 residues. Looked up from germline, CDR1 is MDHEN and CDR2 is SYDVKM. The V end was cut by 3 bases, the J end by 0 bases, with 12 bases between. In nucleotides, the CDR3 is TGTGCCAGCAGTTTCAGTGGCCAGTATAGCAATCAGCCCCAGCATTTT. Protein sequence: CASSFSGQYSNQPQHF.

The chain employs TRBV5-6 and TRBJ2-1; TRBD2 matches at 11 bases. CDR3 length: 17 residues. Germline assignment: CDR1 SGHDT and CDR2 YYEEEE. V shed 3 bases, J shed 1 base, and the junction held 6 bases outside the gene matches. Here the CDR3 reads CASSSQRLAGSYNEQFF. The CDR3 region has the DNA TGTGCCAGCAGCTCTCAGCGACTAGCGGGGTCCTACAATGAGCAGTTCTTC.

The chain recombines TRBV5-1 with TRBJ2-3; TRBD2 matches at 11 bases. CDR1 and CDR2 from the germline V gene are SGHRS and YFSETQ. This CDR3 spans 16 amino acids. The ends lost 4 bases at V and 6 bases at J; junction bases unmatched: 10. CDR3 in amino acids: CASSPEVAGGRDTQYF. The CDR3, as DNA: TGCGCCAGCAGCCCAGAGGTAGCGGGGGGGCGGGATACGCAGTATTTT.

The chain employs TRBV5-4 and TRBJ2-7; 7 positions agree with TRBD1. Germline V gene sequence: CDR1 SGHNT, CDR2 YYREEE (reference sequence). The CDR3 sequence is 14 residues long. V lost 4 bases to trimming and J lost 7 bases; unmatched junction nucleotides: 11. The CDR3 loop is CASSQILQGTEQYF. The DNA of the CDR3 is TGTGCCAGCAGCCAGATATTACAGGGGACGGAGCAGTACTTC.

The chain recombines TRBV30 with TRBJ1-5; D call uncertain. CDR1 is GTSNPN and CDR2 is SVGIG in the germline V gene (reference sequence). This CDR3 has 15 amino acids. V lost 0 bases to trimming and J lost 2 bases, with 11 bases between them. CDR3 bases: TGTGCCTGGAGTGTACGAGGGAATGGCAATCAGCCCCAGCATTTT. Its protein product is CAWSVRGNGNQPQHF.

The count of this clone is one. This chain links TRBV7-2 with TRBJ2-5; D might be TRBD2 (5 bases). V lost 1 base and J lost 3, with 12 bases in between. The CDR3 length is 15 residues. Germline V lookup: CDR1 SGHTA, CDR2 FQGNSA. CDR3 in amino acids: CASSLDRAVKETQYF. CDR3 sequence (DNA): TGTGCCAGCAGCTTAGACAGAGCGGTCAAAGAGACCCAGTACTTC.